Following are 10 T cell receptor beta chains from one sample sequenced in a study of early T cells in non-severe SARS-CoV-2 infection. A single record per CDR3 protein comes from TCRdb applying MiXCR to the 5' RACE reads. This sample yields tens of thousands of distinct CDR3 sequences, of which approximately 5.2% are seen a single time; 3% to 4.5% belongs to the top ten. The sequencing input was whole blood. Every receptor here comes from an adult who was a healthcare worker with PCR-confirmed SARS-CoV-2 infection or an uninfected control (not recorded which).

The chain combines TRBV5-6 with TRBJ2-7, with 14 bases matching TRBD2. The CDR3 consists of 19 residues. The ends lost 1 base at V and 6 bases at J; junction bases unmatched: 15. Germline CDR1 and CDR2: SGHDT and YYEEEE. CDR3 DNA sequence: TGTGCCAGCAGCTTGTCCAGCCCCCGACTAGCGGGAGGGCCCGGCGAGCAGTACTTC. It yields the protein CASSLSSPRLAGGPGEQYF.

CDR3 amino acids: CASSSQDPRVEQYF. The CDR3 DNA follows: TGTGCCAGCAGTTCCCAGGACCCGAGGGTCGAGCAGTACTTC. V is TRBV28 and J is TRBJ2-7, with D perhaps TRBD2 (5 bases). The CDR3 loop spans 14 amino acids. CDR1 and CDR2 (germline): MDHEN, SYDVKM. The germline V and J ends were trimmed by 4 bases and 6 bases, with 16 bases remaining between them.

This chain joins TRBV25-1 and TRBJ1-6; D gene uncertain. CDR3 length equals 13 residues. V lost 4 bases and J lost 4, with 5 bases in between. From germline, CDR1 is MGHDK and CDR2 SYGVNS. The CDR3 spells CASSGLYNSPLHF. For the CDR3, the DNA is TGTGCCAGCAGTGGACTGTATAATTCACCCCTCCACTTT.

This clonotype was recorded at least ten times. This sequence joins TRBV7-8 and TRBJ2-7; D is ambiguous. V was trimmed by 5 bases and J by 6 bases, leaving 8 bases between them. CDR3 size: 11 residues. Germline V lookup: CDR1 SGHVS, CDR2 FQNEAQ. In DNA, the CDR3 is TGTGCCAGCAGCCCCTCGCTCGAGCAGTACTTC. It is translated as CASSPSLEQYF.

This chain uses TRBV7-3 with TRBJ2-1; possibly TRBD1 for D (5 bases). Germline CDR1 SGHTA, CDR2 FQGTGA. V dropped 5 bases and J dropped 8 bases, with 13 bases sitting between them. The CDR3 spans 13 residues. In nucleotides, the CDR3 is TGTGCCAGCAGCCCACCGGACACTTATGAGCAGTTCTTC. Residues: CASSPPDTYEQFF. Complete variable domain (other parts from reference TRBV7-3 and TRBJ2-1): GAGVSQTPSNKVTEKGKYVELRCDPISGHTALYWYRQSLGQGPEFLIYFQGTGAADDSGLPNDRFFAVRPEGSVSTLKIQRTERGDSAVYLCASSPPDTYEQFFGPGTRLTVL.

This clonotype has just a few counts. The CDR3 bases are TGCGCCAGCAGCCAAGGTAGACAGAACTCCTACGAGCAGTACTTC. It codes for CASSQGRQNSYEQYF. The genes are TRBV4-3 and TRBJ2-7; possibly TRBD1 for D (5 bases). The CDR3 contains 15 residues. V was pared by 1 base and J by 0 bases, with 10 bases between. In germline, CDR1 is LGHNA, CDR2 YSLEER.

The sample holds many counts of this clonotype. The gene calls are TRBV7-9 and TRBJ2-5; 9 positions agree with TRBD2. This CDR3 spans 16 amino acids. Germline V lookup: CDR1 SEHNR, CDR2 FQNEAQ (reference sequence). J lost 0 bases, V lost 5 bases, and 7 bases had no gene match. CDR3: CASSTGLALYQETQYF. The CDR3 coding sequence is TGTGCCAGCAGCACAGGACTAGCGCTCTACCAAGAGACCCAGTACTTC. The whole variable domain, filled in from reference TRBV7-9 and TRBJ2-5, reads DTGVSQNPRHKITKRGQNVTFRCDPISEHNRLYWYRQTLGQGPEFLTYFQNEAQLEKSRLLSDRFSAERPKGSFSTLEIQRTEQGDSAMYLCASSTGLALYQETQYFGPGTRLLVL.

This clonotype was recorded many times. V and J are TRBV29-1 and TRBJ2-3, with D unclear. V gave up 6 bases and J gave up 0 bases, with 13 bases separating them. Per the germline V gene, CDR1 is SQVTM and CDR2 is ANQGSEA. CDR3 size: 14 residues. CDR3 region: CSVGSVRSTDTQYF. DNA for the CDR3: TGCAGCGTCGGGTCCGTCAGGAGCACAGATACGCAGTATTTT.

The chain uses TRBV11-2 and TRBJ2-7, with TRBD1 as a possible D gene (6 bases). CDR3 length equals 15 residues. From germline, CDR1 is SGHAT and CDR2 FQNNGV. Trimming cost V 4 bases and J 0 bases, with 13 bases left between them. CDR3 DNA sequence: TGTGCCAGCAGCTCAAGGACAGCGCTCTCCTACGAGCAGTACTTC. This sequence encodes CASSSRTALSYEQYF.

This clonotype occurred many times. This chain uses TRBV4-3 with TRBJ2-1; tentatively, D is TRBD1 or TRBD2 (6 bases each). The germline V and J ends were trimmed by 4 bases and 7 bases, with 23 bases remaining between them. Germline V CDR1 and CDR2: LGHNA, YSLEER. This CDR3 region has 17 residues. For the CDR3, the DNA is TGCGCCAGCAGCCGAGATCTTGACAGGAGGGGGTTTAATGAGCAGTTCTTC. Translating gives CASSRDLDRRGFNEQFF.